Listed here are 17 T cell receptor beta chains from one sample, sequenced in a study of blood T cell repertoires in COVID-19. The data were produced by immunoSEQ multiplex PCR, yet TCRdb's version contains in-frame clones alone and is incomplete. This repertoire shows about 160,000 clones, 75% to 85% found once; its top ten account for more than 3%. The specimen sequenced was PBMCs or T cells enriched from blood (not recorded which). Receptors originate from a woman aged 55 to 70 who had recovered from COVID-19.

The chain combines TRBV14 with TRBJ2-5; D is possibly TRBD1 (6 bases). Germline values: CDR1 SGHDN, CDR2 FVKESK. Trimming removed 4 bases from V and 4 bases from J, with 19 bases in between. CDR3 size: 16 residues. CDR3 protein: CASSRVGAGTTETQYF. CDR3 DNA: TGTGCCAGCAGCCGGGTGGGGGCAGGTACCACAGAGACCCAGTACTTC.

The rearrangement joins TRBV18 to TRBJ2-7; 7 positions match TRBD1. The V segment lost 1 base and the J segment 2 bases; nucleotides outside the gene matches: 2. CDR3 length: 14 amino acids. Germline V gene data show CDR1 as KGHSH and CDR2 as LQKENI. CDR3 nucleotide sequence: TGTGCCAGCTCACCACGGGACAGAACCTACGAGCAGTACTTC. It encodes CASSPRDRTYEQYF.

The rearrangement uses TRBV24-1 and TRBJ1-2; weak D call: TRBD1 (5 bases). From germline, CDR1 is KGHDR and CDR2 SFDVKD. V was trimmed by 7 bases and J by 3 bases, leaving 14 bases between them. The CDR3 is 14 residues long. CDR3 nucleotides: TGTGCCACCAGCGTCTCTTCGGGGGACTATGGCTACACCTTC. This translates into CATSVSSGDYGYTF.

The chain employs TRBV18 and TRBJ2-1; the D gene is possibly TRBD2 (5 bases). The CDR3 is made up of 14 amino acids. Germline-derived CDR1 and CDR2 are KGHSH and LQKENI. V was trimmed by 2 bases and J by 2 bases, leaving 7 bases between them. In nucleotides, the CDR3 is TGTGCCAGCTCACCAAGGACTCCCTACAATGAGCAGTTCTTC. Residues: CASSPRTPYNEQFF.

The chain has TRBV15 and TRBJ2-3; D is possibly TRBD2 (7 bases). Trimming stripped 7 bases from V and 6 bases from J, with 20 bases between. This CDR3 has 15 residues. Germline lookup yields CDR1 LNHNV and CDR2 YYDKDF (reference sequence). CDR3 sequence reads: CATTTGRGPMDTQYF. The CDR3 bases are TGTGCCACCACGACGGGGCGGGGGCCCATGGATACGCAGTATTTT. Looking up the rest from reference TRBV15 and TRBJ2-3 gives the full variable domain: DAMVIQNPRYQVTQFGKPVTLSCSQTLNHNVMYWYQQKSSQAPKLLFHYYDKDFNNEADTPDNFQSRRPNTSFCFLDIRSPGLGDTAMYLCATTTGRGPMDTQYFGPGTRLTVL.

The CDR3 nucleotides read TGCGCCAGCAGTCAATCCTCTACCGCAGGGGGCGCAGAGCAGTACTTC. Residues: CASSQSSTAGGAEQYF. The V gene is TRBV23-1, the J gene TRBJ2-7; 8 positions agree with TRBD1. TRBV23-1 is given ORF status, its function remaining uncertain. This CDR3 has 16 amino acids. After removal of 0 bases from V and 7 bases from J, the junction contained 11 bases not matched to a gene.

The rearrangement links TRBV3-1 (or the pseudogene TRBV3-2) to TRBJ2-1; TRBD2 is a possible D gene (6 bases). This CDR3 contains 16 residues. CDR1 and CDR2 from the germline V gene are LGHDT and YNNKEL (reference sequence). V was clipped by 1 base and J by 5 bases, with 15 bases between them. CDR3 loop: CASSQGWAGPNNEQFF. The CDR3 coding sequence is TGTGCCAGCAGCCAAGGATGGGCGGGGCCCAACAATGAGCAGTTCTTC.

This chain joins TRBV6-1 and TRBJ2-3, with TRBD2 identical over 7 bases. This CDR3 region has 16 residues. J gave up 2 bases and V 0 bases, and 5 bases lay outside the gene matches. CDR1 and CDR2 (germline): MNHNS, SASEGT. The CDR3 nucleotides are TGTGCCAGCAGTGAAGCGACGGGGGGATTCACAGATACGCAGTATTTT. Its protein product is CASSEATGGFTDTQYF.

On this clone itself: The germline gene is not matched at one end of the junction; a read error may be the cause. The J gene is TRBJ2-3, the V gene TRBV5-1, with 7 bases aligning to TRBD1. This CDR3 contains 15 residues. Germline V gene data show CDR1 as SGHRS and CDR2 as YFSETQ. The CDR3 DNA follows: TGCGCCAGCAGTTTGGATGGGACAGGCACAGATACGCAGTATTTT. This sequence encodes CASSLDGTGTDTQYF.

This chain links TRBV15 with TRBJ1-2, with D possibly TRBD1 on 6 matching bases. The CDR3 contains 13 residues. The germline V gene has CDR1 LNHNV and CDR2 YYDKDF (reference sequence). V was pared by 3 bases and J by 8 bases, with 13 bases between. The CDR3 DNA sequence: TGTGCCACCAGCAGCTCAGGGGTAGGCGGCTACACCTTC. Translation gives CATSSSGVGGYTF.

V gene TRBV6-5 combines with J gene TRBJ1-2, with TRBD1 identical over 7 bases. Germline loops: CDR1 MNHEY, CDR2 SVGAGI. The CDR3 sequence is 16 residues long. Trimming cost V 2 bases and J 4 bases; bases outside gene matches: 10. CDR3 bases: TGTGCCAGCAGTTACGGTCTAGGGGGACAGATCTATGGCTACACCTTC. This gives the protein CASSYGLGGQIYGYTF.

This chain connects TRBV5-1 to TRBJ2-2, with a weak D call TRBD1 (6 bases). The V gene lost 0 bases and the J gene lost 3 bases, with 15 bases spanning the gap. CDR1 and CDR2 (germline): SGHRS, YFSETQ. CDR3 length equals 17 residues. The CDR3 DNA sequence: TGCGCCAGCAGCTTGGTCCCACAGGGTCCCGACACCGGGGAGCTGTTTTTT. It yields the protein CASSLVPQGPDTGELFF.

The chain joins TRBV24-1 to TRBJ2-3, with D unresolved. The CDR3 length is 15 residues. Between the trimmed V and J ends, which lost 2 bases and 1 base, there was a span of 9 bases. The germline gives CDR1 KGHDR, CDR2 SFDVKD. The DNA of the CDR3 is TGTGCCACCAGTGATTCCTCGAGTGGCACAGATACGCAGTATTTT. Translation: CATSDSSSGTDTQYF.

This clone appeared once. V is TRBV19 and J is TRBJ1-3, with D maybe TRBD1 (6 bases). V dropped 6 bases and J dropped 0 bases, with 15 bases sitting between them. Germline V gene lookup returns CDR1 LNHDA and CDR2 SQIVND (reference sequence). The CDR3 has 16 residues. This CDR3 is CASSGTDRISGNTIYF. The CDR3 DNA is TGTGCCAGTAGCGGAACGGACAGAATCTCTGGAAACACCATATATTTT.

This chain's CDR3 is CASSFGTAYEQYF. CDR3 in DNA: TGTGCCAGCAGCTTTGGGACAGCATACGAGCAGTACTTC. The V gene is TRBV11-3, the J gene TRBJ2-7; 7 bases are a match to TRBD1. The CDR3 runs 13 residues. V dropped 3 bases and J dropped 4; count of bases not matched to a gene: 3. CDR1 is SGHNT and CDR2 is YENEEA in the germline V gene.

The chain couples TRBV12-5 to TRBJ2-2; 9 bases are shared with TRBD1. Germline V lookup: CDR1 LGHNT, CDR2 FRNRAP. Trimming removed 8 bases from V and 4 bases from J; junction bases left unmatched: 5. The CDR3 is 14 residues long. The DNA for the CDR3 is TGTGCTAGTTGTACGGACAGGGGCACCGGGGAGCTGTTTTTT. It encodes CASCTDRGTGELFF.

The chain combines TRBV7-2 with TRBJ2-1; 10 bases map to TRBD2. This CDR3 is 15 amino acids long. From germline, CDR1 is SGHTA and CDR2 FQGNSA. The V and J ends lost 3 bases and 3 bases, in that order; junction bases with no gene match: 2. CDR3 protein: CASSFSGGSYNEQFF. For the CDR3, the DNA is TGTGCCAGCAGCTTTAGCGGGGGGAGCTACAATGAGCAGTTCTTC.